This entry is about one TCR beta chain. The data belong to a study of radiation and T cells in renal cell carcinoma. Documented time point: baseline pretreatment blood. Treatment given: 15 Gy SBRT to primary tumor, nephrectomy 4 weeks later. The CDR3 runs 12 residues. Germline V CDR1 and CDR2: SQVTM, ANQGSEA. V lost 6 bases and J lost 2, with 11 bases in between. TCRdb keeps only in-frame clones here, not all; method: immunoSEQ multiplex PCR. In the table there are 120,000 to 150,000 clones, over 80% of which are singletons. This sequence joins TRBV29-1 and TRBJ2-7; D is possibly TRBD1 (6 bases). The clonotype was recovered from a woman in her fifties or sixties with renal cell carcinoma. This sample comprised blood, obtained from a patient whose treatment included radiotherapy and nephrectomy. The CDR3 here is CSVGTLTYEQYF. The CDR3 coding sequence is TGCAGCGTCGGGACATTGACCTACGAGCAGTACTTC.